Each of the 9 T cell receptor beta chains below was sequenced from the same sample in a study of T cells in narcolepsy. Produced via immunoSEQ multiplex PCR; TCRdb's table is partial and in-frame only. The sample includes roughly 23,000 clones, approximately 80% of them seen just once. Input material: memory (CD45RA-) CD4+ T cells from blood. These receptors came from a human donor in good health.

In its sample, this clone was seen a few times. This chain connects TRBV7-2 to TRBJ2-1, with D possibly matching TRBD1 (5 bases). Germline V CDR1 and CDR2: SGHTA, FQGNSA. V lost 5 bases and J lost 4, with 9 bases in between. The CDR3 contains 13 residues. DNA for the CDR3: TGTGCCAGCAGCCCACAGGTTTACAATGAGCAGTTCTTC. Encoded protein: CASSPQVYNEQFF.

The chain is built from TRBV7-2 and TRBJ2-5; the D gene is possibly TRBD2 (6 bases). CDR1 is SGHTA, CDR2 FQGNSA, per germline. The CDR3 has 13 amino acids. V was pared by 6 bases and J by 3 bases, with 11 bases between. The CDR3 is CASSRDFEETQYF. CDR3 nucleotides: TGTGCCAGCAGTCGGGACTTCGAAGAGACCCAGTACTTC.

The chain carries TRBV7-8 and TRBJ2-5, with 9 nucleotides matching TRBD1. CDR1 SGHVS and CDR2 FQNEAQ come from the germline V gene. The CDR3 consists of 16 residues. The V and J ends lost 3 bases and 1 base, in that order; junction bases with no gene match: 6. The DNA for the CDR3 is TGTGCCAGCAGCTTCGGGACAGGGAGAAGCCAAGAGACCCAGTACTTC. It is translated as CASSFGTGRSQETQYF.

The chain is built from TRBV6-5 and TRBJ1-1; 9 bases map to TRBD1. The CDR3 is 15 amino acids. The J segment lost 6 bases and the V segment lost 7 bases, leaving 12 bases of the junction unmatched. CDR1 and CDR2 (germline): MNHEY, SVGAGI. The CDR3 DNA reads TGTGCCAGCATAAAAACAGGGGGCGTTGGTGCTGAAGCTTTCTTT. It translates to CASIKTGGVGAEAFF.

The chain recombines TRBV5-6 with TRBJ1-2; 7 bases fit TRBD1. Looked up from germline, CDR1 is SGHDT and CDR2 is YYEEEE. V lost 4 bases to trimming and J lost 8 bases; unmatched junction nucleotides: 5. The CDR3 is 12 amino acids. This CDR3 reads CASSDRARGYTF. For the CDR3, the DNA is TGTGCCAGCAGCGACAGGGCTCGGGGCTACACCTTC.

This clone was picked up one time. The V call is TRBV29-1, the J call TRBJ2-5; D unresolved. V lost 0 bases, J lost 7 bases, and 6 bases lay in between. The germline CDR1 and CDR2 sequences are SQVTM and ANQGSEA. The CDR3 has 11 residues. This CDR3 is CSVEDPGTQYF. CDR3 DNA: TGCAGCGTTGAAGATCCGGGGACCCAGTACTTC. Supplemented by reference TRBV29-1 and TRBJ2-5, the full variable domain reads SAVISQKPSRDICQRGTSLTIQCQVDSQVTMMFWYRQQPGQSLTLIATANQGSEATYESGFVIDKFPISRPNLTFSTLTVSNMSPEDSSIYLCSVEDPGTQYFGPGTRLLVL.

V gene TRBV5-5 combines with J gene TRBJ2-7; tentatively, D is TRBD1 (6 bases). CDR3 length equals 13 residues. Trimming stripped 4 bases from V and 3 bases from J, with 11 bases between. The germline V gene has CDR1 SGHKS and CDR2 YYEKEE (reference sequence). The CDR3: CASSDGQFYEQYF. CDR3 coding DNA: TGTGCCAGCAGCGATGGACAGTTCTACGAGCAGTACTTC.

CDR3 sequence reads: CASSPMTGGINEQYF. CDR3 in DNA: TGTGCCAGCTCACCTATGACAGGGGGTATAAACGAGCAGTACTTC. The chain is built from TRBV18 and TRBJ2-7; 9 bases map to TRBD1. V was pared by 3 bases and J by 5 bases, with 8 bases of the junction left unmatched. Germline CDR1 and CDR2: KGHSH and LQKENI. CDR3 length: 15 amino acids.

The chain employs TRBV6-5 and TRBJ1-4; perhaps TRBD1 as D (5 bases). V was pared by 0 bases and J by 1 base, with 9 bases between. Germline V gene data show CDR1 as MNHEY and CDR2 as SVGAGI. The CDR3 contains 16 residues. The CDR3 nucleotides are TGTGCCAGCAGTTACTCCATCACAGGAACTAATGAAAAACTGTTTTTT. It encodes CASSYSITGTNEKLFF.